The 18 T cell receptor beta chains given below trace back to one sample, sequenced in a study of glioma-infiltrating T cells. Using RNA template, CDR3s of TCR alpha and beta were amplified with iRepertoire arm-PCR. MiXCR was run by TCRdb on the multiplex PCR reads, yielding one entry per CDR3 protein. This sample carries a few hundred thousand distinct CDR3 sequences, roughly two fifths of them seen once, and the ten largest clones take around 12%. The sequencing sample was made of glioma tissue, nonneoplastic brain tissue, or PBMCs (not recorded which). The source is a human donor with low-grade glioma or glioblastoma, undergoing nonglioma brain surgery, or in good health (not recorded which).

Concerning this clonotype: One base away lies a much larger clone, so this may be a sequencing read error. V gene TRBV6-5 combines with J gene TRBJ2-1; possible D gene TRBD1, 5 bases. The CDR3 spans 12 residues. Germline values: CDR1 MNHEY, CDR2 SVGAGI. The CDR3 region has the DNA TGTGCCAGCAGAACCAGGGTGAATGAGCGGTTCTTC. Residues: CASRTRVNERFF.

With regard to this clonotype: A single base separates this from a much larger clone, so it may be a read error. This chain links TRBV15 with TRBJ2-1, with D possibly being TRBD2 (6 bases). This CDR3 spans 15 amino acids. V was pared by 2 bases and J by 13 bases, with 21 bases between. Germline CDR1 and CDR2: LNHNV and YYDKDF (reference sequence). The CDR3 DNA reads TGTGCCACCAGCAGAAAACGACTAGACCAAGAGACCCAGTTCTTC. Its protein is CATSRKRLDQETQFF.

The V and J genes are TRBV20-1 and TRBJ1-2; perhaps TRBD1 as D (6 bases). Germline V gene data show CDR1 as DFQATT and CDR2 as SNEGSKA (reference sequence). Trimming pared 6 bases from V and 4 bases from J, leaving 15 bases between. There are 13 residues in the CDR3. For the CDR3, the DNA is TGCAGTGCCCGAGGGGGGGCCTTCTATGGCTACACCTTC. Translated, it gives CSARGGAFYGYTF.

In its sample, this clonotype was seen a few times. This sequence joins TRBV18 and TRBJ2-7; 8 bases align to TRBD1. Per the germline V gene, CDR1 is KGHSH and CDR2 is LQKENI. V was clipped by 1 base and J by 5 bases; unmatched bases: 4. The CDR3 extends over 14 amino acids. The CDR3 region is CASSPLQGANEQYF. DNA for the CDR3: TGTGCCAGCTCACCACTGCAGGGGGCGAACGAGCAGTACTTC.

The genes are TRBV7-9 and TRBJ1-1, with D maybe TRBD1 (6 bases). Germline V gene lookup returns CDR1 SEHNR and CDR2 FQNEAQ (reference sequence). CDR3 length: 15 residues. The V gene lost 0 bases and the J gene lost 4 bases, with 12 bases spanning the gap. CDR3 loop: CASSLAPGGPTEAFF. In DNA, the CDR3 is TGTGCCAGCAGCTTAGCGCCGGGGGGGCCCACTGAAGCTTTCTTT.

There are a few counts of this clonotype. V usage is TRBV19 and J usage is TRBJ1-5; 8 nucleotides line up with TRBD1. V trimming: 4 bases; J trimming: 4 bases; junction bases outside the gene matches: 9. Germline CDR1 is LNHDA and CDR2 is SQIVND (reference sequence). This CDR3 is built from 16 residues. For the CDR3, the DNA is TGTGCCAGTAGTACTCCCCCTGGACAGGGTAATCAGCCCCAGCATTTT. Encoded protein: CASSTPPGQGNQPQHF.

This clonotype was detected only a few times. At one of its ends the junction is not consistent with the germline gene, which may arise from a read error. The V call is TRBV4-1, the J call TRBJ2-1, with unresolved D. CDR1 is MGHRA and CDR2 is YSYEKL in the germline V gene. The CDR3 sequence is 11 residues long. Here the CDR3 reads CANSQENEQFF. For the CDR3, the DNA is TGCGCCAACAGCCAAGAGAATGAGCAGTTCTTC.

At least ten counts were recorded for this clonotype. V gene TRBV28 combines with J gene TRBJ2-7; 9 bases map to TRBD2. The CDR3 runs to 14 residues. Germline V gene lookup returns CDR1 MDHEN and CDR2 SYDVKM. V shed 4 bases, J shed 3 bases, and the junction held 4 bases outside the gene matches. The CDR3 region has the DNA TGTGCCAGCAGTTGGTCTAGCGGGGACTACGAGCAGTACTTC. It is translated as CASSWSSGDYEQYF.

With respect to this clonotype: It is likely a read error, because the conserved phenylalanine at the end of the CDR3 is missing. The V gene is TRBV19, the J gene TRBJ1-4, with D tentatively TRBD1 (5 bases). From germline, CDR1 is LNHDA and CDR2 SQIVND (reference sequence). The V and J ends lost 9 bases and 8 bases respectively, with 22 bases between them. The CDR3 spans 15 residues. CDR3 bases: TGTGCCAGCGCCGATGCCCAGGGACTTGAAGAAAAACTGTTTTCT. It codes for CASADAQGLEEKLFS.

The chain has TRBV7-9 and TRBJ2-3; the match to TRBD2 covers 9 bases. Germline V gene lookup returns CDR1 SEHNR and CDR2 FQNEAQ (reference sequence). This CDR3 is built from 15 residues. The trim removed 2 bases at V and 6 bases at J, leaving 6 bases unmatched. The CDR3 nucleotides read TGTGCCAGCAGCTTAATAGCGGGAGACGAGGATACGCAGTATTTT. It encodes CASSLIAGDEDTQYF.

Details on this clonotype: Since the CDR3 does not end with the conserved phenylalanine or tryptophan, this likely comes from a read error. The chain has TRBV6-5 and TRBJ2-3; the match to TRBD2 covers 7 bases. CDR3 length: 16 amino acids. The V gene's germline CDR1 is MNHEY and CDR2 SVGAGI. J gave up 0 bases and V 2 bases, and 5 bases lay outside the gene matches. CDR3: CASSYNGGGSTDTQYS. CDR3 sequence (DNA): TGTGCCAGCAGTTACAACGGGGGAGGGAGCACAGATACGCAGTATTCT.

This clonotype was seen only a few times. V gene TRBV4-3 combines with J gene TRBJ2-7, with D hard to call. The germline V and J ends were trimmed by 0 bases and 0 bases, with 12 bases remaining between them. The CDR3 loop spans 16 amino acids. Germline V gene sequence: CDR1 LGHNA, CDR2 YSLEER. CDR3 nucleotides: TGCGCCAGCAGCCAAGAGTACGTTGGTAGCTCCTACGAGCAGTACTTC. Amino acids: CASSQEYVGSSYEQYF.

In its sample, this clonotype was seen many times. The chain links TRBV6-1 to TRBJ2-7; D is ambiguous. The V gene's germline CDR1 is MNHNS and CDR2 SASEGT. The CDR3 totals 13 residues. V was cut by 4 bases and J by 2 bases, with 9 bases left in between. CDR3 amino acids: CASSANLAYEQYF. The CDR3 nucleotides read TGTGCCAGCAGTGCCAATTTGGCCTACGAGCAGTACTTC.

The chain has TRBV20-1 and TRBJ2-3, with 9 bases fitting TRBD2. The length of the CDR3 is 14 residues. V shed 5 bases and J 1 base; nucleotides not matched to a gene: 4. Germline V gives CDR1 DFQATT, CDR2 SNEGSKA (reference sequence). The CDR3 loop reads CSAPSGIGTDTQYF. The CDR3 DNA sequence: TGCAGTGCTCCTAGCGGGATTGGCACAGATACGCAGTATTTT.

Of note for this clonotype: A read error may produce the germline difference seen at one junction end. V usage is TRBV4-3 and J usage is TRBJ2-5; D unresolved. The CDR3 totals 13 residues. CDR1 and CDR2 from the germline V gene are LGHNA and YSLEER. The CDR3 coding sequence is TGCACCAGCAGCCACCTCCGAGAAGAGACCCAGTACTTC. Its translation is CTSSHLREETQYF.

This chain uses TRBV15 with TRBJ2-7; 7 nucleotides agree with TRBD1. Germline loops: CDR1 LNHNV, CDR2 YYDKDF (reference sequence). The CDR3 has 17 residues. V shed 0 bases, J shed 2 bases, and the junction held 10 bases outside the gene matches. The CDR3 DNA reads as TGTGCCACCAGCAGAGAGGTTGGGGACAGATGGACCTACGAGCAGTACTTC. This translates into CATSREVGDRWTYEQYF.

This sequence joins TRBV15 and TRBJ1-1, with 9 bases identical to TRBD1. V was pared by 8 bases and J by 8 bases, with 15 bases of the junction left unmatched. The CDR3 sequence is 15 residues long. Germline assignment: CDR1 LNHNV and CDR2 YYDKDF (reference sequence). As DNA, the CDR3 is TGTGCCACCCGTCCCGACAGGGGGAGATTAAACGAAGCTTTCTTT. This translates into CATRPDRGRLNEAFF.

The rearrangement links TRBV6-2 or TRBV6-3 to TRBJ1-1, with TRBD1 as a possible D gene (5 bases). CDR1 MNHEY and CDR2 SVGEGT come from the germline V gene. The V and J ends lost 6 bases and 0 bases respectively, with 11 bases between them. There are 14 residues in the CDR3. This chain's CDR3 is CASRAKGLNTEAFF. As DNA, the CDR3 is TGTGCCAGCAGGGCCAAGGGGTTGAACACTGAAGCTTTCTTT.